This is a list of T cell receptor beta chains from one sample in a study of shared clonotypes between healthy human individuals. The protocol was immunoSEQ multiplex PCR, while the TCRdb copy is restricted to in-frame clones and leaves out a portion. The sample carries fewer than 200,000 clones, roughly 93% recorded once. The specimen was naive CD4+ T cells sorted from blood. The receptor source for this set is a woman aged 25-40 years in good health. Both conserved end residues are trimmed from each CDR3. Each record gives: V gene, clone size, CDR3 length, CDR3 protein. Clone size is given for some rows only: seen once, a few or many times, or a class if the clone is expanded.

>TRBV5-4|.|14
ASTIRLDMNTGELF
>TRBV27|.|13
ASSSAPGTLPEQY
>TRBV7-3|once|13
ASSPRKGPYNEQF
>TRBV18|.|13
ASSPGLAGAGEQY
>TRBV7-2|.|10
ASSLLLVGYT
>TRBV7-8|.|11
ASSLRRVQPQH
>TRBV7-9|.|15
ASSLGAGVNSNQPQH
>TRBV10-3|.|11
AISAGTSYEQY
>TRBV6-1|.|12
ASSEGGRAGEQY
>TRBV5-1|.|13
ASSWGTAINQPQH
>TRBV27|.|13
ASSSARQADTEAF
>TRBV2|.|16
ASSGLREWSSSTDTQY
>TRBV28|.|14
ASRGTSGRGGYEQY
>TRBV6-8|.|12
ASLRAGDTGELF
>TRBV4-1|.|12
ASSVRTADYEQY
>TRBV7-9|.|12
ASSLDERGNEQF
>TRBV25-1|.|13
ASSETRGGYNEQF
>TRBV27|.|15
ASSFLPSGNAVYEQY
>TRBV6-1|.|11
ASNIGVGTEAF
>TRBV11-2|.|12
ASSLVGPTDTQY
>TRBV7-6|.|12
ASSPWEGLYEQY
>TRBV18|.|12
ASSLSGTPYEQY
>TRBV18|.|12
ASSPRDGGNIQY
>TRBV6-1|once|10
ASTLQWDEQY